This T cell receptor beta chain came from a study of T cell responses to AZD1222 COVID-19 vaccine. Study results and limitations: Most donors were white British, females outnumbered males, and clonal diversity was possibly underestimated.

As regards this clone: Its antigen is not known.

CDR3 length: 15 residues. The germline V and J ends were trimmed by 3 bases and 7 bases, with 19 bases remaining between them. Germline V gene sequence: CDR1 ENHRY, CDR2 SYGVKD. Using immunoSEQ multiplex PCR, the repertoire was profiled, and TCRdb retains in-frame clones only, with some absent. The repertoire holds 180,000 or so clones, with 70% to 90% as singletons. Source: peripheral blood, taken 28 days after the second AZD1222 dose. V usage is TRBV10-3 and J usage is TRBJ2-7; tentatively, D is TRBD1 (7 bases). The clonotype comes from an adult who received the AZD1222 COVID-19 vaccine. The CDR3 protein is CAISDTDRVGGEQYF. The CDR3 DNA follows: TGTGCCATCAGTGACACAGACAGGGTGGGAGGTGAGCAGTACTTC.